These 26 T cell receptor beta chains originate from one sample sequenced in a study of shared clonotypes between healthy human individuals. Using immunoSEQ multiplex PCR, the repertoire was profiled, and TCRdb retains in-frame clones only, with some absent. The table lists nearly 1,000,000 clones, about three quarters of them singletons. Source material: memory CD4+ T cells sorted from blood. The subset was: CD45RA-negative fraction. These TCRs come from a man in his late teens or twenties in good health.

J is TRBJ2-7 and V is TRBV5-1; tentative D call: TRBD1 (6 bases). The CDR3 is 14 amino acids. The V and J ends lost 1 base and 4 bases respectively, with 12 bases between them. Germline V gene sequence: CDR1 SGHRS, CDR2 YFSETQ. The CDR3 sequence is CASSLNRAEYEQYF. The CDR3 DNA follows: TGCGCCAGCAGCTTGAACAGGGCGGAATACGAGCAGTACTTC.

The V gene is TRBV5-1, the J gene TRBJ1-3; TRBD1 aligns across 7 bases. The CDR3 has 17 residues. V dropped 0 bases and J dropped 0; count of bases not matched to a gene: 6. Germline V gene data show CDR1 as SGHRS and CDR2 as YFSETQ. CDR3 nucleotides: TGCGCCAGCAGCTTGGCCCCGGGACAGTTCTCTGGAAACACCATATATTTT. This codes for CASSLAPGQFSGNTIYF.

The chain has TRBV11-2 and TRBJ2-2; 9 bases are shared with TRBD2. V lost 5 bases, J lost 6 bases, and 1 base stayed unmatched. The CDR3 has 13 amino acids. CDR1 SGHAT and CDR2 FQNNGV come from the germline V gene. In nucleotides, the CDR3 is TGTGCCAGCAGCCGGACTAGCGCCGGGGAGCTGTTTTTT. Its translation: CASSRTSAGELFF.

The chain couples TRBV29-1 to TRBJ1-2, with D possibly matching TRBD1 (5 bases). In germline, CDR1 is SQVTM, CDR2 ANQGSEA. The length of the CDR3 is 13 residues. V dropped 4 bases and J dropped 0 bases, with 9 bases sitting between them. CDR3 protein: CSVGQGSNYGYTF. The CDR3 region has the DNA TGCAGCGTTGGTCAGGGTTCTAACTATGGCTACACCTTC.

The genes are TRBV28 and TRBJ1-5; TRBD1 matches 9 bases. Germline lookup yields CDR1 MDHEN and CDR2 SYDVKM. The CDR3 totals 15 residues. V was pared by 2 bases and J by 7 bases, with 6 bases of the junction left unmatched. In DNA, the CDR3 is TGTGCCAGCAGTTTACTTACAGGGGGCCGACAGCCCCAGCATTTT. Amino acid sequence: CASSLLTGGRQPQHF.

This clone was found once. The gene calls are TRBV18 and TRBJ2-3; D uncertain. CDR3 length: 12 amino acids. Trimming stripped 3 bases from V and 6 bases from J, with 7 bases between. Per germline, CDR1 KGHSH and CDR2 LQKENI. The CDR3 sequence: CASSPEVDTQYF. The CDR3 DNA reads TGTGCCAGCTCACCCGAAGTGGATACGCAGTATTTT.

The J gene is TRBJ1-2, the V gene TRBV6-4; a possible D gene is TRBD1 (5 bases). V lost 3 bases and J 8 bases, leaving 10 bases between the germline ends. The CDR3 totals 12 residues. Germline assignment: CDR1 MRHNA and CDR2 SNTAGT. The CDR3 nucleotides read TGTGCCAGCAGTGAAGGGAAGGGGGGCTACACCTTC. The encoded protein is CASSEGKGGYTF.

V and J are TRBV11-2 and TRBJ1-1, with D possibly TRBD1 on 5 matching bases. Germline V lookup: CDR1 SGHAT, CDR2 FQNNGV. The CDR3 contains 14 residues. Trimming removed 5 bases from V and 1 base from J, with 11 bases in between. CDR3: CASSPTGGNTEAFF. DNA for the CDR3: TGTGCCAGCAGCCCTACCGGGGGGAACACTGAAGCTTTCTTT.

This chain links TRBV9 with TRBJ2-1; 9 bases agree with TRBD2. The CDR3 contains 18 residues. The junction had 12 bases not matched to a gene; V was cut back by 0 bases and J by 5 bases. The germline V gene encodes CDR1 SGDLS and CDR2 YYNGEE. CDR3 in DNA: TGTGCCAGCAGCGTAGGAGGTGAGCGAGCGGGGGGAAACAATGAGCAGTTCTTC. It codes for CASSVGGERAGGNNEQFF. The full variable domain, in which reference TRBV9 and TRBJ2-1 provide the parts outside the CDR3, is DSGVTQTPKHLITATGQRVTLRCSPRSGDLSVYWYQQSLDQGLQFLIQYYNGEERAKGNILERFSAQQFPDLHSELNLSSLELGDSALYFCASSVGGERAGGNNEQFFGPGTRLTVL.

The J gene is TRBJ1-6, the V gene TRBV4-1; D possibly corresponds to TRBD1 (5 bases). The CDR3 sequence is 16 residues long. CDR1 is MGHRA, CDR2 YSYEKL, per germline. V lost 0 bases and J 7 bases, leaving 13 bases between the germline ends. The CDR3 sequence is CASSQDYSGVNSPLHF. As DNA, the CDR3 is TGCGCCAGCAGCCAAGATTATTCGGGGGTAAATTCACCCCTCCACTTT.

This clone was picked up a small number of times. V gene TRBV7-2 combines with J gene TRBJ2-5, with TRBD2 matching 8 bases. The CDR3 has 15 amino acids. Trimming cost V 5 bases and J 9 bases; bases outside gene matches: 14. Germline loops: CDR1 SGHTA, CDR2 FQGNSA. CDR3 loop: CASSPDGGGTGAQYF. CDR3 coding DNA: TGTGCCAGCAGCCCCGATGGCGGGGGGACCGGGGCCCAGTACTTC.

The V gene is TRBV6-5, the J gene TRBJ1-4, with D tentatively TRBD1 (6 bases). V lost 5 bases and J 8 bases, leaving 18 bases between the germline ends. The germline V gene has CDR1 MNHEY and CDR2 SVGAGI. The CDR3 covers 15 residues. Written as DNA, the CDR3 is TGTGCCAGCAGTGCTCCCGGGGGGGCTCGCGAAAAACTGTTTTTT. This sequence encodes CASSAPGGAREKLFF.

Turning to this clone: The identical CDR3 is also encoded by other nucleotide sequences in the sample. The V gene is TRBV7-9, the J gene TRBJ2-3; 8 nucleotides agree with TRBD1. The length of the CDR3 is 15 residues. J gave up 2 bases and V 2 bases, and 3 bases lay outside the gene matches. Germline V gives CDR1 SEHNR, CDR2 FQNEAQ (reference sequence). The CDR3 nucleotides read TGTGCCAGCAGCTTAAGGACAGGGAACACAGATACGCAGTATTTT. It codes for CASSLRTGNTDTQYF.

V and J are TRBV5-1 and TRBJ1-2; D uncertain. V was pared by 5 bases and J by 2 bases, with 7 bases between. The CDR3 consists of 12 residues. Germline V lookup: CDR1 SGHRS, CDR2 YFSETQ. This chain's CDR3 is CASRDGNYGYTF. The CDR3 DNA reads as TGCGCCAGCAGGGACGGGAACTATGGCTACACCTTC.

J is TRBJ2-3 and V is TRBV7-2; D possibly uses TRBD1 or TRBD2 (5 bases each). Germline lookup yields CDR1 SGHTA and CDR2 FQGNSA. CDR3 length: 15 amino acids. Trimming took off 4 bases at V and 4 bases at J, with 15 bases between the two ends. The CDR3 reads CASSSRLLGADTQYF. In DNA form, the CDR3 reads TGTGCCAGCAGCTCCCGGCTATTGGGGGCAGATACGCAGTATTTT.

This clone was seen only a few times. This chain uses TRBV19 with TRBJ2-7; no clear D. The V end lost 5 bases, the J end lost 2 bases, and 10 bases lay between the germline ends. CDR1 LNHDA and CDR2 SQIVND come from the germline V gene (reference sequence). The CDR3 is 13 residues long. The CDR3 region is CASSLGFTYEQYF. CDR3 coding DNA: TGTGCCAGTAGTTTGGGCTTTACCTACGAGCAGTACTTC.

The chain recombines TRBV6-1 with TRBJ2-1; tentatively, D is TRBD2 (6 bases). The CDR3 has 15 amino acids. The germline V and J ends were trimmed by 2 bases and 9 bases, with 17 bases remaining between them. Germline values: CDR1 MNHNS, CDR2 SASEGT. CDR3 in amino acids: CASSERGGAVGEQFF. CDR3 nucleotide sequence: TGTGCCAGCAGTGAACGAGGCGGGGCGGTCGGTGAGCAGTTCTTC.

V is TRBV7-9 and J is TRBJ1-2, with TRBD1 matching over 10 bases. The V segment lost 0 bases and the J segment 7 bases; nucleotides outside the gene matches: 8. CDR3 length equals 16 residues. The germline V gene has CDR1 SEHNR and CDR2 FQNEAQ (reference sequence). Here the CDR3 reads CASSLAGDRGLSGYTF. Written as DNA, the CDR3 is TGTGCCAGCAGCTTAGCCGGAGACAGGGGGCTTAGTGGCTACACCTTC.

This chain links TRBV7-3 with TRBJ2-5; the match to TRBD2 covers 13 bases. CDR1 is SGHTA, CDR2 FQGTGA, per germline. Germline trimming cut 5 bases from V and 4 bases from J; bases unmatched to any gene: 7. This CDR3 has 16 residues. As DNA, the CDR3 is TGTGCCAGCAGCCCAGGGACTAGCGGGAATCGAGAGACCCAGTACTTC. The encoded protein is CASSPGTSGNRETQYF.

This clone was counted many times. The gene calls are TRBV5-6 and TRBJ2-7; 7 positions agree with TRBD2. The germline V gene has CDR1 SGHDT and CDR2 YYEEEE. This CDR3 is built from 15 residues. With 0 bases clipped from V and 1 base from J, the junction kept 4 bases outside the gene matches. CDR3 amino acids: CASSLGLAASYEQYF. The CDR3, as DNA: TGTGCCAGCAGCTTGGGTCTAGCGGCATCCTACGAGCAGTACTTC.

The chain joins TRBV7-2 to TRBJ2-5; D remains ambiguous. This CDR3 comprises 12 residues. V lost 0 bases, J lost 6 bases, and 5 bases lay in between. Germline V gives CDR1 SGHTA, CDR2 FQGNSA. In DNA form, the CDR3 reads TGTGCCAGCAGCTTAGCATTCCAGACCCAGTACTTC. This gives the protein CASSLAFQTQYF.

The chain joins TRBV7-9 to TRBJ1-5; 8 bases map to TRBD1. This CDR3 is built from 13 residues. Per the germline V gene, CDR1 is SEHNR and CDR2 is FQNEAQ (reference sequence). V shed 4 bases and J 7 bases; nucleotides not matched to a gene: 3. The CDR3 sequence is CASSWTGNQPQHF. CDR3 nucleotides: TGTGCCAGCAGCTGGACAGGGAACCAGCCCCAGCATTTT. Full variable domain (outside the CDR3, taken from reference TRBV7-9 and TRBJ1-5): DTGVSQNPRHKITKRGQNVTFRCDPISEHNRLYWYRQTLGQGPEFLTYFQNEAQLEKSRLLSDRFSAERPKGSFSTLEIQRTEQGDSAMYLCASSWTGNQPQHFGDGTRLSIL.

V and J are TRBV10-2 and TRBJ2-2; D remains ambiguous. CDR1 is WSHSY and CDR2 is SAAADI in the germline V gene. CDR3 length: 13 amino acids. Trimming took 7 bases from V and 6 from J, leaving 12 bases between them. The CDR3 is CASKPGFAGELFF. The CDR3 DNA is TGCGCCAGCAAACCAGGATTCGCCGGGGAGCTGTTTTTT.

The DNA of the CDR3 is TGTGCCAGCAGCGCAGGGGGTGCCAAAAACATTCAGTACTTC. Amino acids: CASSAGGAKNIQYF. This sequence joins TRBV5-6 and TRBJ2-4; TRBD1 matches at 7 bases. The V gene's germline CDR1 is SGHDT and CDR2 YYEEEE. V shed 4 bases, J shed 1 base, and the junction held 2 bases outside the gene matches. This CDR3 has 14 amino acids.

The genes are TRBV28 and TRBJ1-5; D is unclear. The V and J ends lost 7 bases and 0 bases respectively, with 13 bases between them. This CDR3 spans 15 amino acids. The germline CDR1 and CDR2 sequences are MDHEN and SYDVKM. DNA of the CDR3: TGTGCCAGCAATTCAACAGAGCATAGCAATCAGCCCCAGCATTTT. Its translation: CASNSTEHSNQPQHF.

Points on this clone: The sample contains more than one DNA sequence encoding this CDR3. The V and J genes are TRBV2 and TRBJ2-7; no firm D call. Germline V gene data show CDR1 as SNHLY and CDR2 as FYNNEI. This CDR3 contains 12 residues. V gave up 6 bases and J gave up 0 bases, with 6 bases separating them. This CDR3 is CASRVSSYEQYF. In DNA form, the CDR3 reads TGTGCCAGCAGGGTTTCCTCCTACGAGCAGTACTTC. The full variable domain, in which reference TRBV2 and TRBJ2-7 provide the parts outside the CDR3, is EPEVTQTPSHQVTQMGQEVILRCVPISNHLYFYWYRQILGQKVEFLVSFYNNEISEKSEIFDDQFSVERPDGSNFTLKIRSTKLEDSAMYFCASRVSSYEQYFGPGTRLTVT.